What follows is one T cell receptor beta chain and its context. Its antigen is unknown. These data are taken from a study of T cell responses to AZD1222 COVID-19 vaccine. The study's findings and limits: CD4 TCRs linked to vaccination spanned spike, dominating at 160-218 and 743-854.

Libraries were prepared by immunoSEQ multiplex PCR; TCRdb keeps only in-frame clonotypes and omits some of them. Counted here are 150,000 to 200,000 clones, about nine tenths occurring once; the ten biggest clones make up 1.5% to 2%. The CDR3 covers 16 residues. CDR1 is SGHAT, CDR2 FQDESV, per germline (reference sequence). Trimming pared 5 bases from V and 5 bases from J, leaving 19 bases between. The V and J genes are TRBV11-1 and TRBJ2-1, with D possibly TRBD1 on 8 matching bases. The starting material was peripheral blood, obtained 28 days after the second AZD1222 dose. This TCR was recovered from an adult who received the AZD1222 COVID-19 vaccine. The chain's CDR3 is CASSPQGAGVNNEQFF. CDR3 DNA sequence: TGTGCCAGCAGCCCCCAGGGGGCGGGAGTCAACAATGAGCAGTTCTTC.